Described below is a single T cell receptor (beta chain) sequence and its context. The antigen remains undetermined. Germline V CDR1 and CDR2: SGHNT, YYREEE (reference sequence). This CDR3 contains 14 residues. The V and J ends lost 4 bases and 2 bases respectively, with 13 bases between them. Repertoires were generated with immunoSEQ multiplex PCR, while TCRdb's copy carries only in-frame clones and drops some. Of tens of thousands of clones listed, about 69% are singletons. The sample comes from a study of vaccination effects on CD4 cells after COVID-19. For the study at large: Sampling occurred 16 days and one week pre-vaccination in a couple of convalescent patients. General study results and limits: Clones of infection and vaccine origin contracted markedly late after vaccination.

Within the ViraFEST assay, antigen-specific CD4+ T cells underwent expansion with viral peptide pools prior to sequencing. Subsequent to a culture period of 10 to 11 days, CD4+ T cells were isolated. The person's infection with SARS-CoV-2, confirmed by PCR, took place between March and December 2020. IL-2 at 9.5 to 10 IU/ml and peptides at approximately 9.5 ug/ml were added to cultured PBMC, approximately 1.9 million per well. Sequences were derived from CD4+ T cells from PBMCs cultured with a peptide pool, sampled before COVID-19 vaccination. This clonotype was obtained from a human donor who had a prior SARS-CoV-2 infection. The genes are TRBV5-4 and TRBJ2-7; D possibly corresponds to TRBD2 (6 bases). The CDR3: CASSASLAPYEQYF. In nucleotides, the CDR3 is TGTGCCAGCAGCGCCTCACTAGCCCCCTACGAGCAGTACTTC.